This TCR beta chain was identified in a study of low-dose radiotherapy and immunotherapy resistance in tumors (dated by TCRdb to 2021 to 2024). Broadly, across the study: Cohort 1 received 0.5 Gy per fraction every 2 weeks, with a prescribed total PTV dose of 6.5 Gy. Patients in Cohort 2 were given 1 Gy per fraction every two weeks, for a total of 13 Gy across 26 weeks. Nivolumab and ipilimumab were both given intravenously, with nivolumab at a 240 mg flat dose every two weeks and ipilimumab at 1 mg/kg every six weeks. Cyclophosphamide 200 mg/m2 was administered intravenously every two weeks, one day before each radiation and immunotherapy administration. Starting on cycle 1 day 1, patients took 300 mg of aspirin by mouth once a day for four cycles. Randomization of trial participants into treatment groups was not performed. Eight patients were included in the translational analysis, namely three from the first dose cohort plus the first five from the second dose cohort.

According to the germline V gene (reference sequence), CDR1 reads DFQATT and CDR2 reads SNEGSKA. At the junction V is shortened by 0 bases and J by 7 bases; bases outside the gene matches: 6. The CDR3 numbers 15 residues from cysteine through phenylalanine. Solely the CDR3 DNA is kept, with 45 bases framed from the first base. This clonotype was detected many times. Its antigen remains undetermined. No quality values exist for individual bases; no much larger clone is one base distant. The time point label on this specimen signifies: before trial treatment. The donors came from RACIN, which was a single-arm phase I dose-escalation trial that paired nivolumab and ipilimumab with aspirin, low-dose cyclophosphamide and low-dose radiotherapy. Eligible patients had advanced, TIL-negative solid tumors. Sequenced using an Illumina HiSeq 2500. First-strand cDNA was synthesized using Superscript III and a set of TRAV- and TRBV-specific primers, so that both TCRalpha and TCRbeta chains were covered. TCRs were amplified with Phusion for 15 to 25 PCR cycles using a constant-region primer together with the adapter attached to the V primers. The MessageAmp II aRNA Amplification Kit was used to amplify the isolated mRNA, with in vitro transcription run for approximately 15 hours at 37 degrees C. mRNA for TCR sequencing was isolated with the Dynabeads mRNA DIRECT Purification Kit. Indexed Illumina adapters were added in a second Phusion PCR of 25 to 30 cycles, and the PCR products were purified with AMPure XP beads. Under the source paper's analysis protocol: Custom Perl scripts pooled TCR sequences encoding the same protein, removed out-of-frame sequences and computed each clonotype's abundance. TCR sequences supported by only a single read were excluded from analysis. Repertoire metrics included Shannon entropy, Gini index, clonality, richness, and frequency of TCRs shared between repertoires. The public reads were quality trimmed at Q25 with fastp and then assembled into clones with MiXCR by TCRdb, keeping productive beta chains. Each entry merges the rows of one CDR3 protein and shows their most common DNA and genes. TCRdb's processing, not the authors', yielded these V and J calls. This sample holds tens of thousands of distinct CDR3 sequences; 15% to 20% were observed only once. Of the sample, 2.8% falls within the top ten clones.

The clonotype originates from a male donor with prostate cancer. This sample comprised PBMCs, obtained before treatment. The V gene is TRBV20-1 and the J gene is TRBJ2-1; 10 central nucleotides agree with TRBD2. The CDR3: CSARDLAGGTNEQFF. The DNA sequence reads TGCAGTGCTAGAGATTTAGCGGGGGGAACTAATGAGCAGTTCTTC.